This T cell receptor (beta chain) was recorded in a study of shared clonotypes between healthy human individuals. This clone has just one count. Produced via immunoSEQ multiplex PCR; TCRdb's table is partial and in-frame only. This table holds 190,000 or so clones, 85% to 95% found once. There are 19 residues in the CDR3. Sequencing used naive CD4+ T cells sorted from blood. Subset denoted: CD45RA+ positively selected. The TCR originated in a woman aged 25 to 39 in good health. The chain recombines TRBV12-1 with TRBJ2-7; the table assigns TRBD2, which was not confirmed against the DNA. TRBV12-1 is marked as a pseudogene. CDR3: CASSSPSGKGPFPQSGQYF. CDR3 DNA sequence: TGTGCCAGCAGCTCCCCTAGCGGGAAGGGGCCTTTCCCCCAATCGGGGCAGTACTTC.